This T cell receptor beta chain was documented in a study of shared clonotypes between healthy human individuals. Clones were read by immunoSEQ multiplex PCR, and TCRdb kept only the in-frame ones, dropping some. This table holds some 2.1 million clones, roughly 94% found once. A CD45RA-negative memory subset and a CD45RA+ naive subset were separated from the CD4+ cells. Losses at the gene ends were 3 bases for V and 2 bases for J; bases not matched to a gene: 4. Looked up from germline, CDR1 is KGHSH and CDR2 is LQKENI. This CDR3 contains 14 residues. This receptor was identified in a man aged 18 to 30 in good health. The sample comprised naive CD4+ T cells sorted from blood. Subset here: CD45RA+ positively selected. The chain links TRBV18 to TRBJ2-7; 7 nucleotides agree with TRBD1. The CDR3 is CASSPGQTAYEQYF. CDR3 DNA: TGTGCCAGCTCACCGGGACAGACGGCCTACGAGCAGTACTTC.